This T cell receptor (beta chain) was recorded in a study of beta chain features in type 1 diabetes. Only a few counts were recorded for this clone. CD4+ naive, central memory, regulatory and stem cell-like memory cells were sorted via CD45RO/CCR7/CD25/CD127/CD95/CD27. Of the isolated RNA, all was reverse transcribed, and so the sequenced material was expressed TCRB transcripts. Profiled with immunoSEQ multiplex PCR; TCRdb holds only in-frame clones, not every one. Here the sample spans some 900,000 clones, 17% being singletons. Germline values: CDR1 SGHTA, CDR2 FQGNSA. V shed 5 bases and J shed 4 bases, with 18 bases lying between them. The CDR3 is 15 amino acids.

Material: naive CD4+ T cells from blood. The V call is TRBV7-2, the J call TRBJ2-7, with D perhaps TRBD2 (6 bases). The sequence came from a woman aged 18 to 35 in good health. The CDR3 is CASSLGPGVLYEQYF. The DNA of the CDR3 is TGTGCCAGCAGCCTAGGACCGGGAGTCTTGTACGAGCAGTACTTC.